The 5 T cell receptor beta chains below all came from one sample that was sequenced in a study of T cells in localized non-small cell lung cancer. The repertoire was sequenced with immunoSEQ multiplex PCR; TCRdb's copy has only in-frame clones and lacks some. The sample lists about 21,000 clones; 80% to 90% were seen once. Sample: peripheral blood, taken before any cancer treatment. These receptors all stem from a male donor at least 60 years old with stage I squamous cell lung carcinoma.

The chain recombines TRBV7-2 with TRBJ1-2; no clear D. CDR1 is SGHTA and CDR2 is FQGNSA in the germline V gene. The CDR3 consists of 12 residues. Trimming shortened V by 5 bases and J by 3 bases, and 7 bases separated the two germline ends. For the CDR3, the DNA is TGTGCCAGCAGCCCCTGGGACTATGGCTACACCTTC. This codes for CASSPWDYGYTF.

This clone appeared once. The rearrangement uses TRBV6-5 and TRBJ1-2; 9 nucleotides align to TRBD1. Germline CDR1 MNHEY, CDR2 SVGAGI. The CDR3 runs 13 residues. V dropped 7 bases and J dropped 5; count of bases not matched to a gene: 5. DNA for the CDR3: TGTGCCAGCATGGACAGGGGTGATTATGGCTACACCTTC. This translates into CASMDRGDYGYTF.

This chain connects TRBV9 to TRBJ2-3; TRBD2 matches at 10 bases. Germline V gene lookup returns CDR1 SGDLS and CDR2 YYNGEE. Germline trimming cut 0 bases from V and 2 bases from J; bases unmatched to any gene: 3. CDR3 length equals 16 residues. In DNA, the CDR3 is TGTGCCAGCAGCGTAGGTAGCGGGGGGTACACAGATACGCAGTATTTT. Translating gives CASSVGSGGYTDTQYF.

The chain links TRBV5-4 to TRBJ1-2, with D uncertain. Deletions cut 0 bases from V and 3 bases from J, with 9 bases between. CDR1 is SGHNT and CDR2 is YYREEE in the germline V gene (reference sequence). The CDR3 runs to 14 residues. Here the CDR3 reads CASSLEGGYYGYTF. DNA of the CDR3: TGTGCCAGCAGCTTGGAGGGCGGATACTATGGCTACACCTTC.

With respect to this clone: One end of the junction is discordant with germline, which a read error may explain. The rearrangement joins TRBV5-1 to TRBJ1-2; D is uncertain. The germline V gene encodes CDR1 SGHRS and CDR2 YFSETQ. The CDR3 covers 12 residues. The CDR3 here is CASSLDIGPVVF. The CDR3 DNA reads as TGCGCCAGCAGCTTGGATATCGGCCCGGTTGTCTTC. Based on the CDR3 plus reference TRBV5-1 and TRBJ1-2, the full variable domain is KAGVTQTPRYLIKTRGQQVTLSCSPISGHRSVSWYQQTPGQGLQFLFEYFSETQRNKGNFPGRFSGRQFSNSRSEMNVSTLELGDSALYLCASSLDIGPVVFGSGTRLTVV.